Below are 7 T cell receptor beta chains sequenced from a single sample in a study of human T cells and chemical hapten exposure. Time point here: patch test 1, 2 weeks after DPC sensitization. The sample's treatment: therapeutic diphenylcyclopropenone sensitization with weekly scalp DPC. TCRdb re-derived calls from the RACE reads in MiXCR, one entry per CDR3 protein. The sample records fewer than 150,000 distinct CDR3 sequences, roughly an eighth being singletons. The material sequenced was whole blood, taken in connection with sensitization to the hapten diphenylcyclopropenone (DPC). The receptors stem from a young man with alopecia areata. Some clones in this sample may be carry-over from other donors' samples.

The chain joins TRBV7-8 to TRBJ1-6; D perhaps matches TRBD1 (5 bases). The V gene lost 5 bases and the J gene lost 10 bases, with 15 bases spanning the gap. Per the germline V gene, CDR1 is SGHVS and CDR2 is FQNEAQ. CDR3 size: 14 residues. CDR3 bases: TGTGCCAGCAGCCTAGGGACCTCGGGATCACCCCTCCACTTT. This sequence encodes CASSLGTSGSPLHF.

This clonotype was observed many times. V is TRBV20-1 and J is TRBJ1-6; TRBD1 matches 7 bases. CDR3 length: 13 residues. V lost 5 bases and J lost 7; bases outside the gene matches: 5. Germline V gives CDR1 DFQATT, CDR2 SNEGSKA (reference sequence). CDR3 in DNA: TGCAGTGCTGAGGGGGCTCCGAATTCACCCCTCCACTTT. This translates into CSAEGAPNSPLHF.

This clonotype was seen a few times. The chain joins TRBV29-1 to TRBJ2-5, with unresolved D. V was clipped by 4 bases and J by 6 bases, with 15 bases between them. Germline CDR1 reads SQVTM; CDR2 reads ANQGSEA. The CDR3 is 13 residues long. The DNA of the CDR3 is TGCAGCGTTGGCACACCGACGGAGAAGACCCAGTACTTC. Translating it yields CSVGTPTEKTQYF.

The chain carries TRBV7-6 and TRBJ2-2; weak D call: TRBD2 (6 bases). The germline gives CDR1 SGHVS, CDR2 FNYEAQ. V lost 5 bases and J lost 3, with 13 bases in between. This CDR3 region has 15 residues. CDR3 protein: CASSPGTYHTGELFF. DNA for the CDR3: TGTGCCAGCAGCCCCGGGACTTACCACACCGGGGAGCTGTTTTTT.

The genes are TRBV2 and TRBJ2-5, with 7 bases fitting TRBD1. Germline CDR1 and CDR2: SNHLY and FYNNEI. The CDR3 covers 15 residues. With 5 bases clipped from V and 5 bases from J, the junction kept 11 bases outside the gene matches. The DNA of the CDR3 is TGTGCCAGCAGTCCCGTTAGGGGGCGCCGGGAGACCCAGTACTTC. It yields the protein CASSPVRGRRETQYF.

This clonotype was observed many times. The chain employs TRBV6-6 and TRBJ1-6; D unclear. The germline gives CDR1 MNHNY, CDR2 SVGAGI (reference sequence). Deletions cut 2 bases from V and 1 base from J, with 9 bases between. This CDR3 has 16 residues. In DNA, the CDR3 is TGTGCCAGCAGTTACCCCCCGGGATCCTATAATTCACCCCTCCACTTT. Protein: CASSYPPGSYNSPLHF.

The rearrangement joins TRBV4-3 to TRBJ2-1, with 12 bases fitting TRBD2. Germline CDR1 is LGHNA and CDR2 is YSLEER. The V segment lost 2 bases and the J segment 3 bases; nucleotides outside the gene matches: 5. The CDR3 is 17 residues long. This CDR3 is CASSQRLAGANYNEQFF. In DNA form, the CDR3 reads TGCGCCAGCAGCCAACGACTAGCGGGGGCTAACTACAATGAGCAGTTCTTC.